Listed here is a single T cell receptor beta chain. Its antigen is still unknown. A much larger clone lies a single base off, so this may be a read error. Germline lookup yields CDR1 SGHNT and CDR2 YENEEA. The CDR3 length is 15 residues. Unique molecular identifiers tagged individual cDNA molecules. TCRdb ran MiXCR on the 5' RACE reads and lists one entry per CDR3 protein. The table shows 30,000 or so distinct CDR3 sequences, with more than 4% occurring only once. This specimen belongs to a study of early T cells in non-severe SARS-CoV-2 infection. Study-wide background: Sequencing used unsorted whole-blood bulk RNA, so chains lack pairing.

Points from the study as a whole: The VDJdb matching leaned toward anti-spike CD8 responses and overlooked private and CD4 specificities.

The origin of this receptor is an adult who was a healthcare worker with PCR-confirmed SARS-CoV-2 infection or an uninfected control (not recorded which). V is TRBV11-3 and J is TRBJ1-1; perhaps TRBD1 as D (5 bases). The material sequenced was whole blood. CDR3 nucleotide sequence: TGTGTCAGCAGCATCGACAGAGCCATGAACACTGAAGCTTTCTTT. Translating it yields CVSSIDRAMNTEAFF. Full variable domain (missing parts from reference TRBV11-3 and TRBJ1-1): EAGVVQSPRYKIIEKKQPVAFWCNPISGHNTLYWYLQNLGQGPELLIRYENEEAVDDSQLPKDRFSAERLKGVDSTLKIQPAELGDSAVYLCVSSIDRAMNTEAFFGQGTRLTVV.